The 28 T cell receptor beta chains in this list originate from one sample, sequenced in a study of T cell repertoires in cytomegalovirus infection. One entry per CDR3 protein, called by TCRdb with MiXCR from the reads. Here the sample spans about 740,000 distinct CDR3 sequences, 35% being singletons. Sequenced material: PBMCs. Every receptor here comes from a human donor in good health (CMV status not recorded). Some clones in this sample may be carry-over from other donors' samples.

This chain connects TRBV19 to TRBJ2-7; 8 bases are a match to TRBD1. The CDR3 runs to 16 residues. Trimming cost V 3 bases and J 0 bases; bases outside gene matches: 7. Germline V gives CDR1 LNHDA, CDR2 SQIVND (reference sequence). The CDR3 DNA is TGTGCCAGTAGTATCCACCGACAGGGGAACTCCTACGAGCAGTACTTC. This sequence encodes CASSIHRQGNSYEQYF.

This clonotype has just one count. The chain couples TRBV20-1 to TRBJ1-1; 11 bases map to TRBD1. Germline V lookup: CDR1 DFQATT, CDR2 SNEGSKA (reference sequence). V trimming: 6 bases; J trimming: 1 base; junction bases outside the gene matches: 10. The CDR3 is 16 residues long. This CDR3 is CSARTGGWSGNTEAFF. The CDR3 coding sequence is TGCAGTGCCAGGACAGGGGGCTGGTCGGGGAACACTGAAGCTTTCTTT.

The chain has TRBV27 and TRBJ1-2; maybe TRBD1 (6 bases). Germline V gives CDR1 MNHEY, CDR2 SMNVEV (reference sequence). The CDR3 runs to 16 residues. Between the trimmed V and J ends, which lost 7 bases and 7 bases, there was a span of 25 bases. Here the CDR3 DNA reads TGTGCCAGCACCTCCCTCGGGGGGGGCAAGATTAGTGGCTACACCTTC. Translated: CASTSLGGGKISGYTF.

Remarks on this clonotype: Because it lacks the conserved phenylalanine or tryptophan at the end, this CDR3 is likely a read error. V usage is TRBV6-1 and J usage is TRBJ2-1; no clear D. V lost 5 bases and J lost 5, with 22 bases in between. CDR3 length: 17 residues. Looked up from germline, CDR1 is MNHNS and CDR2 is SASEGT. The CDR3 bases are TGTGCCAGCAGTTTTACCCCGGGCCTCAAGATGGACAATGAGCAGTTCTTA. It is translated as CASSFTPGLKMDNEQFL.

J is TRBJ2-1 and V is TRBV3-1; D perhaps matches TRBD1 (6 bases). CDR1 and CDR2 from the germline V gene are LGHDT and YNNKEL (reference sequence). CDR3 size: 15 residues. V lost 6 bases to trimming and J lost 0 bases, with 12 bases between them. CDR3 nucleotides: TGTGCCAGCAGATCCACAGGGAACTCCTACAATGAGCAGTTCTTC. This sequence encodes CASRSTGNSYNEQFF.

The V and J genes are TRBV28 and TRBJ2-1; the match to TRBD2 covers 12 bases. The CDR3 is made up of 16 amino acids. The ends lost 5 bases at V and 2 bases at J; junction bases unmatched: 4. From germline, CDR1 is MDHEN and CDR2 SYDVKM. The CDR3 loop is CASSGLAGSTYNEQFF. The CDR3 DNA reads TGTGCCAGCAGTGGACTAGCGGGGAGCACCTACAATGAGCAGTTCTTC. Combining the CDR3 with reference TRBV28 and TRBJ2-1 gives the whole variable domain DVKVTQSSRYLVKRTGEKVFLECVQDMDHENMFWYRQDPGLGLRLIYFSYDVKMKEKGDIPEGYSVSREKKERFSLILESASTNQTSMYLCASSGLAGSTYNEQFFGPGTRLTVL.

In this sample, this clonotype turned up a few times. The chain is built from TRBV7-4 and TRBJ1-1, with unresolved D. The CDR3 sequence is 15 residues long. From germline, CDR1 is SGHVT and CDR2 SQSDAQ. Trimming removed 1 base from V and 6 bases from J, with 15 bases in between. CDR3 loop: CASSLGYSLRPEAFF. The CDR3 bases are TGTGCCAGCAGCTTAGGTTATTCCCTCCGTCCTGAAGCTTTCTTT.

Only a few counts were recorded for this clonotype. The chain recombines TRBV11-1 with TRBJ2-7; the D gene is possibly TRBD1 (7 bases). Between the trimmed V and J ends, which lost 3 bases and 6 bases, there was a span of 15 bases. The CDR3 totals 14 residues. Germline V gene data show CDR1 as SGHAT and CDR2 as FQDESV (reference sequence). CDR3 nucleotides: TGTGCCAGCAGCTTCCGACAGGGACTTTTCGAGCAGTACTTC. It is translated as CASSFRQGLFEQYF.

The gene calls are TRBV6-2 or TRBV6-3 and TRBJ1-6, with TRBD1 matching 7 bases. This CDR3 region has 15 residues. V dropped 2 bases and J dropped 7; count of bases not matched to a gene: 5. Germline CDR1 is MNHEY and CDR2 is SVGEGT. The CDR3 here is CASSYRGTANSPLHF. CDR3 nucleotides: TGTGCCAGCAGTTACCGCGGGACAGCGAATTCACCCCTCCACTTT.

J is TRBJ2-1 and V is TRBV12-3 or TRBV12-4; TRBD1 might be the D (6 bases). The V end lost 6 bases, the J end lost 8 bases, and 20 bases lay between the germline ends. This CDR3 is built from 15 residues. The CDR3: CASSDFHLGADEQFF. DNA for the CDR3: TGTGCCAGCAGCGACTTTCATTTGGGGGCGGATGAGCAGTTCTTC.

The chain combines TRBV7-2 with TRBJ1-3, with D possibly being TRBD1 (6 bases). Per the germline V gene, CDR1 is SGHTA and CDR2 is FQGNSA. The CDR3 is 16 residues long. V dropped 5 bases and J dropped 1 base, with 15 bases sitting between them. The CDR3 loop is CASSQDSSRSGNTIYF. The DNA of the CDR3 is TGTGCCAGCAGCCAGGACAGTTCCCGTTCTGGAAACACCATATATTTT.

This clonotype was seen a handful of times. The chain joins TRBV7-2 to TRBJ1-2; tentatively, D is TRBD1 (6 bases). Germline V gene data show CDR1 as SGHTA and CDR2 as FQGNSA. This CDR3 contains 14 residues. V lost 4 bases and J 6 bases, leaving 15 bases between the germline ends. The CDR3 DNA is TGTGCCAGCAGCTCCGCACGGGGGCGGGATGGCTACACCTTC. As protein: CASSSARGRDGYTF.

The rearrangement joins TRBV6-5 to TRBJ2-7; 8 positions match TRBD2. Germline loops: CDR1 MNHEY, CDR2 SVGAGI. This CDR3 region has 13 residues. The V gene end was trimmed by 5 bases and the J gene end by 4 bases; junction bases not matched to a gene: 4. CDR3 in DNA: TGTGCCAGCAGTACGGGAGGGAAGTACGAGCAGTACTTC. It yields the protein CASSTGGKYEQYF.

In its sample, this clonotype was seen a few times. The J gene is TRBJ2-4, the V gene TRBV6-1, with TRBD1 identical over 8 bases. Germline lookup yields CDR1 MNHNS and CDR2 SASEGT. V lost 3 bases and J lost 3; bases outside the gene matches: 7. This CDR3 comprises 16 residues. CDR3 sequence reads: CASSEDRARDKNIQYF. The CDR3 DNA follows: TGTGCCAGCAGTGAGGACAGGGCGAGGGACAAAAACATTCAGTACTTC.

This clonotype was seen a few times. The V call is TRBV18, the J call TRBJ1-1; tentative D call: TRBD1 (6 bases). The V gene's germline CDR1 is KGHSH and CDR2 LQKENI. The CDR3 contains 15 residues. Trimming removed 0 bases from V and 1 base from J, with 9 bases in between. As DNA, the CDR3 is TGTGCCAGCTCACCACCGTCACAGGGGAACACTGAAGCTTTCTTT. Translation gives CASSPPSQGNTEAFF.

This clonotype was seen a handful of times. This sequence joins TRBV4-1 and TRBJ1-3; D is perhaps TRBD1 (5 bases). V was shortened by 1 base and J by 3 bases, with 10 bases between the two germline ends. Germline loops: CDR1 MGHRA, CDR2 YSYEKL. CDR3 size: 15 residues. The DNA for the CDR3 is TGCGCCAGCAGCCAAGGGATGGGGCTTGGAAACACCATATATTTT. Its translation: CASSQGMGLGNTIYF.

The genes are TRBV12-3 or TRBV12-4 and TRBJ1-5; D not certain. The CDR3 totals 15 residues. Trimming pared 5 bases from V and 4 bases from J, leaving 15 bases between. The CDR3 here is CASSPPGLVNQPQHF. CDR3 DNA sequence: TGTGCCAGCAGTCCCCCCGGGTTGGTAAATCAGCCCCAGCATTTT.

This clonotype was detected a few times. The V and J genes are TRBV20-1 and TRBJ2-5; D not resolved. Trimming cost V 1 base and J 5 bases, with 17 bases left between them. This CDR3 comprises 15 residues. Germline V gives CDR1 DFQATT, CDR2 SNEGSKA (reference sequence). In DNA form, the CDR3 reads TGCAGTGCTAGAGGGGCGTCGTATGATTTGGAGACCCAGTACTTC. Protein sequence: CSARGASYDLETQYF.

This chain joins TRBV6-1 and TRBJ1-5, with D perhaps matching TRBD1 (5 bases). Germline V gene sequence: CDR1 MNHNS, CDR2 SASEGT. This CDR3 has 14 amino acids. The V end lost 5 bases, the J end lost 9 bases, and 17 bases lay between the germline ends. In DNA form, the CDR3 reads TGTGCCAGCAGTACCCAGGCGGGGGTCGGGCCCCAGCATTTT. Its translation: CASSTQAGVGPQHF.

The chain is built from TRBV19 and TRBJ1-1; 7 bases match TRBD1. Germline V CDR1 and CDR2: LNHDA, SQIVND (reference sequence). The V gene end was trimmed by 10 bases and the J gene end by 5 bases; junction bases not matched to a gene: 7. The CDR3 runs to 12 residues. Here the CDR3 reads CATKVDRTEAFF. In nucleotides, the CDR3 is TGTGCCACCAAAGTGGACAGGACTGAAGCTTTCTTT. Using reference TRBV19 and TRBJ1-1 for the parts outside the CDR3, the full variable domain is DGGITQSPKYLFRKEGQNVTLSCEQNLNHDAMYWYRQDPGQGLRLIYYSQIVNDFQKGDIAEGYSVSREKKESFPLTVTSAQKNPTAFYLCATKVDRTEAFFGQGTRLTVV.

This clonotype was counted many times. This rearrangement joins TRBV7-3 to TRBJ1-2, with D tentatively TRBD1 (6 bases). V was trimmed by 5 bases and J by 1 base, leaving 8 bases between them. This CDR3 is built from 13 residues. The germline CDR1 and CDR2 sequences are SGHTA and FQGTGA. The CDR3 reads CASSPDSNYGYTF. The CDR3 DNA follows: TGTGCCAGCAGCCCGGACAGTAACTATGGCTACACCTTC.

The chain employs TRBV28 and TRBJ2-5; 15 bases are a match to TRBD2. The V gene end was trimmed by 5 bases and the J gene end by 7 bases; junction bases not matched to a gene: 8. This CDR3 has 16 amino acids. Germline V gene lookup returns CDR1 MDHEN and CDR2 SYDVKM. Here the CDR3 DNA reads TGTGCCAGCAGTGGGACTAGCGGGAGGCTCCACAGGACCCAGTACTTC. Its protein product is CASSGTSGRLHRTQYF.

The chain employs TRBV9 and TRBJ2-1; 10 bases agree with TRBD2. CDR1 is SGDLS and CDR2 is YYNGEE in the germline V gene. The CDR3 length is 15 residues. After removal of 1 base from V and 6 bases from J, the junction contained 4 bases not matched to a gene. This CDR3 reads CASSVSGGVGNEQFF. The CDR3 region has the DNA TGTGCCAGCAGCGTAAGCGGGGGGGTTGGCAATGAGCAGTTCTTC.

The J gene is TRBJ2-3, the V gene TRBV27; TRBD1 agrees at 8 bases. Per the germline V gene, CDR1 is MNHEY and CDR2 is SMNVEV (reference sequence). J was trimmed by 12 bases and V by 7 bases; bases with no gene match: 18. The CDR3 runs 15 residues. The CDR3 region is CASTLRGDRQVSQYF. CDR3 in DNA: TGTGCCAGCACTCTGAGGGGGGACAGGCAAGTCTCCCAGTATTTT.

The chain is built from TRBV5-4 and TRBJ2-3; 10 positions agree with TRBD2. The V gene's germline CDR1 is SGHNT and CDR2 YYREEE (reference sequence). The CDR3 covers 17 residues. Trimming cost V 6 bases and J 0 bases; bases outside gene matches: 10. CDR3 DNA: TGTGCCAGCAAGAGACTAGCGGGTGGTTCTAGCACAGATACGCAGTATTTT. Protein: CASKRLAGGSSTDTQYF. The variable domain in full, completed from reference TRBV5-4 and TRBJ2-3, reads ETGVTQSPTHLIKTRGQQVTLRCSSQSGHNTVSWYQQALGQGPQFIFQYYREEENGRGNFPPRFSGLQFPNYSSELNVNALELDDSALYLCASKRLAGGSSTDTQYFGPGTRLTVL.

This clonotype appeared a few times. The chain is built from TRBV10-3 and TRBJ1-4; maybe TRBD1 (5 bases). Germline V gene sequence: CDR1 ENHRY, CDR2 SYGVKD. This CDR3 has 14 amino acids. Trimming took 6 bases from V and 3 from J, leaving 11 bases between them. The CDR3: CAIRGTASNEKLFF. Written as DNA, the CDR3 is TGTGCCATCAGGGGGACGGCATCTAATGAAAAACTGTTTTTT.

The rearrangement uses TRBV12-3 or TRBV12-4 and TRBJ2-5; no firm D call. The length of the CDR3 is 14 residues. V was trimmed by 6 bases and J by 2 bases, leaving 13 bases between them. CDR3 nucleotide sequence: TGTGCCAGCAGACAAACCGAGATACAAGAGACCCAGTACTTC. This gives the protein CASRQTEIQETQYF.

V usage is TRBV28 and J usage is TRBJ1-6; tentative D call: TRBD1 (6 bases). The CDR3 contains 14 residues. The germline V gene has CDR1 MDHEN and CDR2 SYDVKM. Trimming took 6 bases from V and 10 from J, leaving 16 bases between them. The CDR3 nucleotides read TGTGCCAGCAGCCTCCTAGGGGGTTGGTCACCCCTCCACTTT. It is translated as CASSLLGGWSPLHF. Using reference TRBV28 and TRBJ1-6 for the parts outside the CDR3, the full variable domain is DVKVTQSSRYLVKRTGEKVFLECVQDMDHENMFWYRQDPGLGLRLIYFSYDVKMKEKGDIPEGYSVSREKKERFSLILESASTNQTSMYLCASSLLGGWSPLHFGNGTRLTVT.